This T cell receptor beta chain derives from a study of response to subunit inactivated influenza vaccine. Study results and limitations: Authors suggested seasonal influenza vaccinations each recruit few new T cells.

Each CDR3 protein gets one entry after TCRdb re-called the RT-PCR reads with MiXCR. This table has 300,000 to 350,000 distinct CDR3 sequences, 20% to 25% appearing once. This clonotype was observed a few times. The antigen remains undetermined. This CDR3 comprises 15 residues. Germline V lookup: CDR1 SGHRS, CDR2 YFSETQ. V gave up 4 bases and J gave up 7 bases; unmatched junction bases: 8. The receptor's source is a man aged 45 to 75 who received an inactivated influenza vaccine. J is TRBJ1-3 and V is TRBV5-1; TRBD1 aligns across 10 bases. The material was PBMCs from blood, obtained less than 22 months after vaccination. The CDR3 reads CASSHRGTGANTIYF. The DNA for the CDR3 is TGCGCCAGCAGCCACCGTGGGACAGGGGCGAACACCATATATTTT.